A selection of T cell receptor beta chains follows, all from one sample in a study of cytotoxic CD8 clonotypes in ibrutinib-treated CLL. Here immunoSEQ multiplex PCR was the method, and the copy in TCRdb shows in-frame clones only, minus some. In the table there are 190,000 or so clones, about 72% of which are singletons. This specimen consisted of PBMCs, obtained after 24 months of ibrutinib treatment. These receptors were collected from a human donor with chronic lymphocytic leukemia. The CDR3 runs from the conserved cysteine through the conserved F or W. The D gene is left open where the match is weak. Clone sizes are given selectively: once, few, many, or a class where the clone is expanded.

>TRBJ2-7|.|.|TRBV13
TGTGCCAGCAGCCTCGGACTCGTTCCTACCTCCTACGAGCAGTACTTC
CASSLGLVPTSYEQYF
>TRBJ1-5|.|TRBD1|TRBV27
TGTGCCAGCAGTTTGAAAGGGACAGCTCGAACCCCTGGCAATCAGCCCCAGCATTTT
CASSLKGTARTPGNQPQHF
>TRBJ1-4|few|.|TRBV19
TGTGCCAGTAGTAACCAGGGGAGGAATGAAAAACTGTTTTTT
CASSNQGRNEKLFF
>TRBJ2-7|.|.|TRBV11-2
TGTGCCAGCAGCTTCTACGGATCCTACGAGCAGTACTTC
CASSFYGSYEQYF
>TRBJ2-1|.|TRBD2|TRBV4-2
TGTGCCAGCAGCTCCCGCGGCTACAGACTAGCGTCGAATGAGCAGTTCTTC
CASSSRGYRLASNEQFF
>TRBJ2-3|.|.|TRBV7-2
TGTGCCAGCAGTATTACAGGGTCAGATACGCAGTATTTT
CASSITGSDTQYF
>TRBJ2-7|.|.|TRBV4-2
TGTGCCAGCAGCCAAGTGGACAGCAACGAGCAGTACTTC
CASSQVDSNEQYF
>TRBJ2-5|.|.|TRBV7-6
TGTGCCAGCAGCTTAGCCAGACCGGGACAAGGAAGGGGGGAGACCCAGTACTTC
CASSLARPGQGRGETQYF
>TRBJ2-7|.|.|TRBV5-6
TGTGCCAGCAGCTTACCCATTCATGATGAGCAGTACTTC
CASSLPIHDEQYF
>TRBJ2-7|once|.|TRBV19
TGTGCCAGTAGCAAAGGACAGACCTACGAGCAGTACTTC
CASSKGQTYEQYF
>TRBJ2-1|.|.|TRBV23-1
TGCGCCAGCAGTCAATCCCCGCCGTCGTTCGATGAGCAGTTCTTC
CASSQSPPSFDEQFF
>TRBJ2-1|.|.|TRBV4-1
TGCGCCAGCAGCCAAGGGTATAGGGCCGATGAGCAGTTCTTC
CASSQGYRADEQFF
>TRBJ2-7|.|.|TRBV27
TGTCTAAACGACGAGCAGTACTTC
CLNDEQYF
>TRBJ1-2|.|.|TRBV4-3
TGCGCCAGCAGCCAACCGGGGGTCTATGGCTACACCTTC
CASSQPGVYGYTF
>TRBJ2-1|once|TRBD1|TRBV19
TGTGCCAGTACTGGCAGGGGGCCCTACAATGAGCAGTTCTTC
CASTGRGPYNEQFF
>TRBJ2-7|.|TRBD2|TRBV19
TGTGCCAGTAGTAGGACTAGCGGGAACTACGAGCAGTACTTC
CASSRTSGNYEQYF